The rows below give T cell receptor beta chains drawn from one sample of a study of graft-versus-host responses after intestinal transplantation. The assay was immunoSEQ multiplex PCR, and TCRdb's table has in-frame clones only and misses some. The sample lists over 80,000 clones, around 92% occurring once. No antigen has been identified for these receptors. The sequences come from unstimulated CD4+ T cells sorted from spleen or lymph node cells, collected before transplant. The receptors shown here come from a human donor who was the organ donor for an intestinal transplant. CDR3s include the opening cysteine and the closing phenylalanine or tryptophan. Fields, in order: V gene, CDR3 length, clone size, J gene, D gene, CDR3 protein, CDR3 DNA. D genes are given only for firm matches. Part of the rows lack a size; the others show once, few, many or a class for expanded clones.

V gene: TRBV27; CDR3 length: 17; clone size: NA; J gene: TRBJ2-2; D gene: TRBD2; CDR3 protein: CASSRTSGGPNTGELFF; CDR3 DNA: TGTGCCAGCAGCCGGACTAGCGGGGGACCGAACACCGGGGAGCTGTTTTTT
V gene: TRBV5-1; CDR3 length: 12; clone size: NA; J gene: TRBJ1-1; D gene: NA; CDR3 protein: CASKKAGAEAFF; CDR3 DNA: TGCGCCAGCAAAAAGGCGGGCGCTGAAGCTTTCTTT
V gene: TRBV10-3; CDR3 length: 13; clone size: NA; J gene: TRBJ1-3; D gene: NA; CDR3 protein: CATGGGSGNTIYF; CDR3 DNA: TGTGCCACCGGAGGAGGGTCTGGAAACACCATATATTTT
V gene: TRBV6-4; CDR3 length: 13; clone size: NA; J gene: TRBJ2-7; D gene: NA; CDR3 protein: CASSRGPTYEQYF; CDR3 DNA: TGTGCCAGCAGCCGGGGTCCCACCTACGAGCAGTACTTC
V gene: TRBV27; CDR3 length: 13; clone size: NA; J gene: TRBJ2-1; D gene: NA; CDR3 protein: CASSPQRGNEQFF; CDR3 DNA: TGTGCCAGCAGTCCCCAACGAGGCAATGAGCAGTTCTTC
V gene: TRBV9; CDR3 length: 15; clone size: NA; J gene: TRBJ1-3; D gene: NA; CDR3 protein: CASSVGGGSGNTIYF; CDR3 DNA: TGTGCCAGCAGCGTAGGAGGGGGCTCTGGAAACACCATATATTTT
V gene: TRBV2; CDR3 length: 14; clone size: NA; J gene: TRBJ2-7; D gene: NA; CDR3 protein: CASSVLQGEGEQYF; CDR3 DNA: TGTGCCAGCAGTGTGTTACAGGGAGAGGGCGAGCAGTACTTC
V gene: TRBV19; CDR3 length: 13; clone size: few; J gene: TRBJ1-5; D gene: NA; CDR3 protein: CASSSQANQPQHF; CDR3 DNA: TGTGCCAGTAGTAGCCAGGCCAATCAGCCCCAGCATTTT
V gene: TRBV9; CDR3 length: 14; clone size: few; J gene: TRBJ2-5; D gene: NA; CDR3 protein: CASSDHREQETQYF; CDR3 DNA: TGTGCCAGCAGCGACCACAGGGAACAAGAGACCCAGTACTTC
V gene: TRBV29-1; CDR3 length: 13; clone size: NA; J gene: TRBJ2-2; D gene: NA; CDR3 protein: CSVAQANTGELFF; CDR3 DNA: TGCAGCGTTGCCCAGGCGAACACCGGGGAGCTGTTTTTT
V gene: TRBV19; CDR3 length: 13; clone size: NA; J gene: TRBJ1-1; D gene: NA; CDR3 protein: CASPEQEGTEAFF; CDR3 DNA: TGTGCCAGTCCCGAACAGGAGGGCACTGAAGCTTTCTTT
V gene: TRBV27; CDR3 length: 13; clone size: NA; J gene: TRBJ1-1; D gene: NA; CDR3 protein: CASSFTGQTEAFF; CDR3 DNA: TGTGCCAGCAGTTTTACAGGGCAAACTGAAGCTTTCTTT
V gene: TRBV7-2; CDR3 length: 16; clone size: NA; J gene: TRBJ2-5; D gene: TRBD2; CDR3 protein: CASSLDRRPSGGTQYF; CDR3 DNA: TGTGCCAGCAGCTTAGACCGTAGGCCTAGCGGGGGGACCCAGTACTTC
V gene: TRBV9; CDR3 length: 16; clone size: NA; J gene: TRBJ2-7; D gene: TRBD2; CDR3 protein: CASSPTRTSGGIGQYF; CDR3 DNA: TGTGCCAGCAGCCCGACCCGGACTAGCGGGGGGATAGGGCAGTACTTC
V gene: TRBV4-2; CDR3 length: 14; clone size: NA; J gene: TRBJ1-1; D gene: NA; CDR3 protein: CASSNLHTNTEAFF; CDR3 DNA: TGTGCCAGCAGCAACCTCCACACGAACACTGAAGCTTTCTTT
V gene: TRBV7-6; CDR3 length: 13; clone size: few; J gene: TRBJ2-7; D gene: NA; CDR3 protein: CASSLRDRYEQYF; CDR3 DNA: TGTGCCAGCAGCTTGCGGGACCGCTACGAGCAGTACTTC
V gene: TRBV19; CDR3 length: 16; clone size: NA; J gene: TRBJ1-3; D gene: NA; CDR3 protein: CASSIDQRLSGNTIYF; CDR3 DNA: TGTGCCAGTAGTATAGATCAGAGGCTCTCTGGAAACACCATATATTTT
V gene: TRBV6-5; CDR3 length: 14; clone size: NA; J gene: TRBJ1-6; D gene: NA; CDR3 protein: CASSYGGWNSPLHF; CDR3 DNA: TGTGCCAGCAGTTACGGGGGCTGGAATTCACCCCTCCACTTT
V gene: TRBV21-1; CDR3 length: 17; clone size: NA; J gene: TRBJ2-7; D gene: NA; CDR3 protein: CASSKLGGTGGSYEQYF; CDR3 DNA: TGTGCCAGCAGCAAATTAGGGGGGACAGGAGGGTCCTACGAGCAGTACTTC
V gene: TRBV7-2; CDR3 length: 14; clone size: NA; J gene: TRBJ2-3; D gene: NA; CDR3 protein: CASSLVAGTDTQYF; CDR3 DNA: TGTGCCAGCAGCTTGGTGGCGGGCACAGATACGCAGTATTTT
V gene: TRBV7-2; CDR3 length: 16; clone size: NA; J gene: TRBJ1-4; D gene: NA; CDR3 protein: CASSSQTGTTNEKLFF; CDR3 DNA: TGTGCCAGCAGCTCCCAAACAGGGACCACTAATGAAAAACTGTTTTTT
V gene: TRBV4-1; CDR3 length: 15; clone size: NA; J gene: TRBJ1-4; D gene: TRBD1; CDR3 protein: CASSPTGDKNEKLFF; CDR3 DNA: TGCGCCAGCAGCCCGACAGGGGATAAAAATGAAAAACTGTTTTTT
V gene: TRBV18; CDR3 length: 17; clone size: NA; J gene: TRBJ1-1; D gene: TRBD1; CDR3 protein: CASSPSGQGAYDTEAFF; CDR3 DNA: TGTGCCAGCTCACCATCGGGACAGGGGGCTTACGACACTGAAGCTTTCTTT
V gene: TRBV12-5; CDR3 length: 13; clone size: NA; J gene: TRBJ1-2; D gene: TRBD1; CDR3 protein: CASGLTGGYGYTF; CDR3 DNA: TGTGCTAGTGGTTTGACAGGGGGCTATGGCTACACCTTC
V gene: TRBV4-1; CDR3 length: 15; clone size: NA; J gene: TRBJ2-1; D gene: NA; CDR3 protein: CASSQVREVLNEQFF; CDR3 DNA: TGCGCCAGCAGCCAAGTGAGGGAGGTTCTCAATGAGCAGTTCTTC
V gene: TRBV19; CDR3 length: 15; clone size: NA; J gene: TRBJ1-2; D gene: NA; CDR3 protein: CASRDAAGGGYGYTF; CDR3 DNA: TGTGCCAGTAGGGACGCGGCGGGGGGGGGATATGGCTACACCTTC
V gene: TRBV7-9; CDR3 length: 14; clone size: NA; J gene: TRBJ2-3; D gene: TRBD1; CDR3 protein: CASSPGQGWNTQYF; CDR3 DNA: TGTGCCAGCAGCCCGGGACAGGGTTGGAATACGCAGTATTTT
V gene: TRBV5-1; CDR3 length: 15; clone size: NA; J gene: TRBJ1-5; D gene: TRBD1; CDR3 protein: CASSPWTGRYQPQHF; CDR3 DNA: TGCGCCAGCAGCCCCTGGACAGGGCGATATCAGCCCCAGCATTTT
V gene: TRBV4-2; CDR3 length: 21; clone size: NA; J gene: TRBJ1-6; D gene: TRBD1; CDR3 protein: CASSRTPRQGALSSYNSPLHF; CDR3 DNA: TGTGCCAGCAGCCGCACCCCCAGACAGGGGGCCCTGAGCTCCTATAATTCACCCCTCCACTTT
V gene: TRBV6-6; CDR3 length: 15; clone size: NA; J gene: TRBJ1-4; D gene: TRBD1; CDR3 protein: CASSYLDRSTEKLFF; CDR3 DNA: TGTGCCAGCAGTTACTTGGACAGGTCAACTGAAAAACTGTTTTTT
V gene: TRBV30; CDR3 length: 15; clone size: NA; J gene: TRBJ1-1; D gene: NA; CDR3 protein: CAWSAPPGGYTEAFF; CDR3 DNA: TGTGCCTGGAGTGCCCCCCCGGGGGGGTACACTGAAGCTTTCTTT
V gene: TRBV7-3; CDR3 length: 15; clone size: once; J gene: TRBJ2-7; D gene: TRBD1; CDR3 protein: CASSLTGQGAYEQYF; CDR3 DNA: TGTGCCAGCAGCTTAACGGGACAGGGCGCCTACGAGCAGTACTTC
V gene: TRBV7-3; CDR3 length: 15; clone size: NA; J gene: TRBJ2-2; D gene: TRBD1; CDR3 protein: CASSSRQGLGGELFF; CDR3 DNA: TGTGCCAGCAGCTCACGACAGGGCCTCGGCGGGGAGCTGTTTTTT
V gene: TRBV4-3; CDR3 length: 16; clone size: NA; J gene: TRBJ2-1; D gene: TRBD2; CDR3 protein: CASSRGSSGGTYEQFF; CDR3 DNA: TGCGCCAGCAGCCGCGGTTCTAGCGGGGGGACCTATGAGCAGTTCTTC
V gene: TRBV29-1; CDR3 length: 13; clone size: NA; J gene: TRBJ1-1; D gene: NA; CDR3 protein: CSVENRVSTEAFF; CDR3 DNA: TGCAGCGTTGAAAACAGGGTTTCGACTGAAGCTTTCTTT
V gene: TRBV21-1; CDR3 length: 12; clone size: NA; J gene: TRBJ1-2; D gene: NA; CDR3 protein: CASARGPYGYTF; CDR3 DNA: TGTGCCAGCGCCCGAGGGCCCTATGGCTACACCTTC
V gene: TRBV9; CDR3 length: 18; clone size: NA; J gene: TRBJ2-1; D gene: TRBD2; CDR3 protein: CASSVESGGASSYNEQFF; CDR3 DNA: TGTGCCAGCAGCGTAGAAAGCGGGGGGGCAAGCTCCTACAATGAGCAGTTCTTC
V gene: TRBV27; CDR3 length: 13; clone size: NA; J gene: TRBJ2-5; D gene: TRBD1; CDR3 protein: CASSPTGVETQYF; CDR3 DNA: TGTGCCAGCAGTCCTACAGGGGTGGAGACCCAGTACTTC
V gene: TRBV4-3; CDR3 length: 15; clone size: NA; J gene: TRBJ2-5; D gene: TRBD2; CDR3 protein: CASSQDLSGEETQYF; CDR3 DNA: TGCGCCAGCAGCCAAGATCTTAGCGGGGAAGAGACCCAGTACTTC
V gene: TRBV6-5; CDR3 length: 13; clone size: once; J gene: TRBJ1-3; D gene: NA; CDR3 protein: CATGGRVGNTIYF; CDR3 DNA: TGTGCCACGGGGGGCAGGGTCGGAAACACCATATATTTT
V gene: TRBV28; CDR3 length: 16; clone size: NA; J gene: TRBJ1-4; D gene: NA; CDR3 protein: CASSLTVRVGTEKLFF; CDR3 DNA: TGTGCCAGCAGTTTAACGGTCAGGGTGGGAACTGAAAAACTGTTTTTT
V gene: TRBV10-3; CDR3 length: 13; clone size: NA; J gene: TRBJ1-2; D gene: TRBD1; CDR3 protein: CAISPQGNYGYTF; CDR3 DNA: TGTGCCATCAGCCCACAGGGGAACTATGGCTACACCTTC
V gene: TRBV28; CDR3 length: 14; clone size: NA; J gene: TRBJ1-6; D gene: NA; CDR3 protein: CASRRRQSNSPLHF; CDR3 DNA: TGTGCCAGCAGACGTAGACAGTCTAATTCACCCCTCCACTTT
V gene: TRBV19; CDR3 length: 15; clone size: NA; J gene: TRBJ2-3; D gene: TRBD2; CDR3 protein: CASSTAGLAGDTQYF; CDR3 DNA: TGTGCCAGTAGTACCGCGGGACTAGCGGGAGATACGCAGTATTTT
V gene: TRBV2; CDR3 length: 15; clone size: NA; J gene: TRBJ1-3; D gene: TRBD1; CDR3 protein: CASSDRGRSGNTIYF; CDR3 DNA: TGTGCCAGCAGTGACAGGGGGCGGTCTGGAAACACCATATATTTT
V gene: TRBV9; CDR3 length: 13; clone size: NA; J gene: TRBJ2-7; D gene: NA; CDR3 protein: CASSATGRGEQYF; CDR3 DNA: TGTGCCAGCAGCGCCACGGGGCGGGGCGAGCAGTACTTC
V gene: TRBV4-1; CDR3 length: 16; clone size: NA; J gene: TRBJ2-7; D gene: NA; CDR3 protein: CASSQEGRPGVYEQYF; CDR3 DNA: TGCGCCAGCAGCCAAGAAGGTCGGCCCGGGGTCTACGAGCAGTACTTC